The TCR beta chain described here comes from a study of blood T cell repertoires in COVID-19. V was cut by 6 bases and J by 6 bases, with 8 bases left in between. The CDR3 sequence is 12 residues long. CDR1 is LGHNT, CDR2 FRNRAP, per germline. In the authors' methods: Reference gene primers were amplified, and this amplification served to estimate nucleated cell counts. Sequencing was performed with immunoSEQ multiplex PCR; in TCRdb, only in-frame clones are kept and a portion is missing. V, J and clone size derive from that table, while D and trimming were established from the DNA sequence. The sample contains about 250,000 clones, around 86% of which appear only once.

This TCR was recovered from a woman in her thirties or forties who had recovered from COVID-19. The chain links TRBV12-5 to TRBJ2-2; maybe TRBD1 (5 bases). Sequences were obtained from peripheral blood. As DNA, the CDR3 is TGTGCTAGTGGACAGGCCTCCGGGGAGCTGTTTTTT. It translates to CASGQASGELFF.